The clone carrying this T cell receptor beta chain has only a few counts. The antigen remains undetermined. Sequencing was performed with immunoSEQ multiplex PCR; in TCRdb, only in-frame clones are kept and a portion is missing. Of 6,000 to 8,000 clones listed, roughly 78% are singletons. This entry comes from a study of regulatory and conventional T cells in RAG deficiency. Study-level points and caveats: Shannon entropy was markedly lower and Simpson indices higher in RAG-deficient patients than control T-cell subsets.

These same records also appear under a second study, on regulatory T cells. This second study notes: Primers: 52 TRBV forward and 13 TRBJ reverse.

Sequenced material: CD8+ T cells sorted from blood. The sequence derives from a human donor in good health.

DNA for the CDR3: TGTGCCAGCAGTGAGGGACGGGGATCCTACGAGCAGTACTTC. As protein: CASSEGRGSYEQYF. The V gene is TRBV2, the J gene TRBJ2-7, with D perhaps TRBD1 or TRBD2 (5 bases each). Looked up from germline, CDR1 is SNHLY and CDR2 is FYNNEI. Between the trimmed V and J ends, which lost 3 bases and 1 base, there was a span of 10 bases. The CDR3 covers 14 residues.